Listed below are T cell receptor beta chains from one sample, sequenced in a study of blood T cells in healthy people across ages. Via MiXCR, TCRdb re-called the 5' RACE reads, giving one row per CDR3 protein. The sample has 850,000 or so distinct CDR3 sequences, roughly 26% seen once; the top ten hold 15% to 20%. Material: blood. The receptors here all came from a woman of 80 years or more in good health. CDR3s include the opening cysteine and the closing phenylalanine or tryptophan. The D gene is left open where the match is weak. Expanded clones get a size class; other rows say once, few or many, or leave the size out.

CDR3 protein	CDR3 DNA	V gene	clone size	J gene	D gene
CARMGRYFEAFF	TGTGCCCGCATGGGCAGGTACTTTGAGGCTTTCTTT	TRBV6-2/TRBV6-3	-	TRBJ1-1	-
CASSLASHAGGADTQYF	TGTGCCAGCAGCTTAGCCAGCCATGCCGGGGGCGCAGATACGCAGTATTTT	TRBV7-6	-	TRBJ2-3	-
CASRPDGVSADTQYF	TGTGCCAGCAGACCGGACGGTGTTAGCGCAGATACGCAGTATTTT	TRBV12-3/TRBV12-4	-	TRBJ2-3	-
CASSRDRGRSTEAFF	TGTGCCAGCAGTCGGGACAGGGGGCGTAGCACTGAAGCTTTCTTT	TRBV12-3/TRBV12-4	few	TRBJ1-1	TRBD1
CASRDDRSEAFF	TGCGCCAGCAGAGACGACAGGTCGGAAGCTTTCTTT	TRBV5-1	many	TRBJ1-1	-
CSARDSDRAPYGYTF	TGCAGTGCTAGAGACTCGGACAGGGCTCCTTATGGCTACACCTTC	TRBV20-1	-	TRBJ1-2	TRBD1
CASSSEGQTGEKLFF	TGCGCCAGCAGCTCGGAGGGACAGACGGGCGAAAAACTGTTTTTT	TRBV5-1	many	TRBJ1-4	TRBD1
CASSPGTSGGITDAEYF	TGTGCCAGCAGTCCGGGGACTAGCGGGGGGATCACAGATGCGGAGTATTTT	TRBV12-3/TRBV12-4	once	TRBJ2-3	TRBD2
CAIRATDSLEQYF	TGTGCCATCAGGGCTACCGACTCCCTCGAGCAGTACTTC	TRBV10-3	many	TRBJ2-7	-
CASRSGTGGSETQYF	TGTGCCAGCAGGTCCGGGACAGGGGGATCAGAGACCCAGTACTTC	TRBV2	many	TRBJ2-5	TRBD1
CASSLQRDSGHEQFF	TGTGCCAGCAGTTTACAACGGGATTCCGGTCATGAGCAGTTCTTC	TRBV12-3/TRBV12-4	many	TRBJ2-1	-
CASSPIRGNTEAFF	TGTGCCAGCAGCCCGATACGGGGGAACACTGAAGCTTTCTTT	TRBV7-2	few	TRBJ1-1	-
CASSLVVEAFF	TGTGCCAGCAGTTTAGTTGTTGAAGCTTTCTTT	TRBV12-3/TRBV12-4	-	TRBJ1-1	-
CASSFRTSGGAHEQYF	TGTGCCAGCAGTTTTCGGACTAGCGGGGGGGCCCACGAGCAGTACTTC	TRBV27	few	TRBJ2-7	TRBD2
CASISGQGSYEQYF	TGTGCCAGCATTTCGGGACAGGGGTCCTACGAGCAGTACTTC	TRBV28	many	TRBJ2-7	TRBD1
CASSGPPAPPSGGTDTQYF	TGTGCCAGCAGCGGACCTCCGGCTCCCCCGAGCGGGGGAACAGATACGCAGTATTTT	TRBV7-9	many	TRBJ2-3	TRBD2
CASSQARYNEQFF	TGTGCCAGCAGCCAGGCGAGGTACAATGAGCAGTTCTTC	TRBV11-2	many	TRBJ2-1	-
CASSTGHPRSYEQYF	TGTGCCAGCAGTACGGGACACCCTCGCTCCTACGAGCAGTACTTC	TRBV28	many	TRBJ2-7	-
CASSPNLGGNEGYTF	TGTGCCAGCTCACCAAATCTAGGGGGCAATGAAGGCTACACCTTC	TRBV18	-	TRBJ1-2	TRBD1
CAISETGSEQYF	TGTGCCATCAGTGAGACAGGGTCCGAGCAGTACTTC	TRBV10-3	many	TRBJ2-7	-
CANSGDGYTF	TGTGCCAACTCAGGGGACGGCTACACCTTC	TRBV18	few	TRBJ1-2	-
CASSYAGGALMNTEAFF	TGTGCCAGCAGTTACGCAGGCGGGGCACTTATGAACACTGAAGCTTTCTTT	TRBV6-6	-	TRBJ1-1	-
CASSAVGGLAGGYTGELFF	TGTGCCAGCAGCGCAGTTGGGGGACTAGCGGGGGGTTACACCGGGGAGCTGTTTTTT	TRBV7-2	-	TRBJ2-2	TRBD2
CASSLGDMGNQPQHF	TGTGCCAGCAGCTTAGGAGACATGGGCAATCAGCCCCAGCATTTT	TRBV7-9	few	TRBJ1-5	-
CSTSSFSDTQYF	TGCAGTACGTCTTCCTTCTCAGATACGCAGTATTTT	TRBV20-1	-	TRBJ2-3	-
CASSLDPRENEKLFF	TGTGCCAGCAGCTTAGATCCCAGGGAGAATGAAAAACTGTTTTTT	TRBV7-2	many	TRBJ1-4	-
CSARPTSAGANVLTF	TGCAGTGCTAGACCAACCAGCGCTGGGGCCAACGTCCTGACTTTC	TRBV20-1	many	TRBJ2-6	-